One sample yielded the 28 T cell receptor beta chains listed below, sequenced in a study of cytomegalovirus exposure and HLA in healthy donors. Clones were sequenced by immunoSEQ multiplex PCR, and TCRdb holds only the in-frame ones, with some missing. In the table there are some 110,000 clones, about 85% of which are singletons. Sample: PBMCs. All receptors derive from a woman aged 18-29 years in good health and CMV-seropositive.

The chain recombines TRBV5-1 with TRBJ1-2; 8 nucleotides line up with TRBD1. V was pared by 0 bases and J by 6 bases, with 4 bases of the junction left unmatched. This CDR3 region has 14 residues. Germline CDR1 SGHRS, CDR2 YFSETQ. CDR3 loop: CASSLVGQANGYTF. The CDR3 DNA reads as TGCGCCAGCAGCTTGGTGGGACAGGCAAATGGCTACACCTTC.

The V gene is TRBV7-6, the J gene TRBJ2-1, with 7 bases fitting TRBD2. The CDR3 extends over 15 amino acids. Germline V gives CDR1 SGHVS, CDR2 FNYEAQ. V trimming: 1 base; J trimming: 5 bases; junction bases outside the gene matches: 5. The CDR3 loop reads CASSLGLAVNNEQFF. CDR3 bases: TGTGCCAGCAGCTTAGGCCTAGCGGTTAACAATGAGCAGTTCTTC.

In this sample, this clone turned up once. The gene calls are TRBV10-3 and TRBJ2-1, with TRBD2 matching over 8 bases. This CDR3 is built from 16 residues. V lost 5 bases to trimming and J lost 4 bases; unmatched junction nucleotides: 10. CDR1 and CDR2 (germline): ENHRY, SYGVKD. CDR3 nucleotides: TGTGCCATCAGTAATCCGGGACTAGGCATATACAATGAGCAGTTCTTC. This encodes CAISNPGLGIYNEQFF.

CDR3 protein: CATSRGRGPSYEQYF. DNA of the CDR3: TGTGCCACCAGCAGAGGTAGGGGGCCGTCCTACGAGCAGTACTTC. This chain uses TRBV15 with TRBJ2-7, with TRBD1 identical over 7 bases. Germline values: CDR1 LNHNV, CDR2 YYDKDF (reference sequence). This CDR3 is 15 amino acids long. Unmatched junction bases numbered 4, after V lost 1 base and J lost 1 base.

The gene calls are TRBV4-2 and TRBJ2-3, with TRBD2 matching 8 bases. The ends lost 4 bases at V and 1 base at J; junction bases unmatched: 7. Germline V gene data show CDR1 as LGHNA and CDR2 as YNFKEQ. The CDR3 extends over 16 amino acids. The CDR3 nucleotides are TGTGCCAGCAGCCCCCTCGGTAGCGGGGGCACAGATACGCAGTATTTT. It translates to CASSPLGSGGTDTQYF.

The chain employs TRBV29-1 and TRBJ2-2; TRBD2 aligns across 8 bases. Germline CDR1 and CDR2: SQVTM and ANQGSEA. V shed 5 bases and J 4 bases; nucleotides not matched to a gene: 9. The CDR3 has 15 residues. The CDR3 nucleotides read TGCAGCGTTTCAATCGCGGGGGGTTCCACCGGGGAGCTGTTTTTT. This encodes CSVSIAGGSTGELFF.

J is TRBJ1-3 and V is TRBV6-5; D uncertain. This CDR3 is 11 amino acids long. Deletions cut 7 bases from V and 8 bases from J, with 9 bases between. Germline CDR1 MNHEY, CDR2 SVGAGI. The CDR3 sequence is CASKNGDTIYF. Written as DNA, the CDR3 is TGTGCCAGCAAAAACGGAGACACCATATATTTT.

V is TRBV6-5 and J is TRBJ1-5; 7 bases line up with TRBD1. The ends lost 5 bases at V and 7 bases at J; junction bases unmatched: 11. This CDR3 contains 15 residues. From germline, CDR1 is MNHEY and CDR2 SVGAGI. For the CDR3, the DNA is TGTGCCAGCAGTCTTATAGACAGGGCGAGGCAGCCCCAGCATTTT. It encodes CASSLIDRARQPQHF.

The chain carries TRBV7-8 and TRBJ1-5, with 7 nucleotides matching TRBD1. Germline V lookup: CDR1 SGHVS, CDR2 FQNEAQ. The CDR3 spans 16 residues. V shed 1 base, J shed 3 bases, and the junction held 6 bases outside the gene matches. CDR3 nucleotide sequence: TGTGCCAGCAGCTTAGGTGGACAGGATTTCAATCAGCCCCAGCATTTT. It translates to CASSLGGQDFNQPQHF.

This chain joins TRBV7-2 and TRBJ2-7; 9 bases fit TRBD2. The CDR3 runs 15 residues. The germline V gene encodes CDR1 SGHTA and CDR2 FQGNSA. J gave up 6 bases and V 1 base, and 7 bases lay outside the gene matches. In DNA, the CDR3 is TGTGCCAGCAGCTTAGTTGCTAGCGGGGTCCTCGAGCAGTACTTC. It yields the protein CASSLVASGVLEQYF.

The chain uses TRBV19 and TRBJ2-2; 9 bases line up with TRBD1. This CDR3 spans 15 amino acids. Germline values: CDR1 LNHDA, CDR2 SQIVND (reference sequence). The CDR3: CAPRQTGGNTGELFF. CDR3 DNA: TGTGCGCCCCGACAGACAGGGGGGAACACCGGGGAGCTGTTTTTT. Full variable domain (missing parts from reference TRBV19 and TRBJ2-2): DGGITQSPKYLFRKEGQNVTLSCEQNLNHDAMYWYRQDPGQGLRLIYYSQIVNDFQKGDIAEGYSVSREKKESFPLTVTSAQKNPTAFYLCAPRQTGGNTGELFFGEGSRLTVL.

The chain carries TRBV7-9 and TRBJ1-4; unclear D gene. Germline V CDR1 and CDR2: SEHNR, FQNEAQ (reference sequence). V lost 5 bases to trimming and J lost 0 bases, with 7 bases between them. The CDR3 runs to 14 residues. For the CDR3, the DNA is TGTGCCAGCAGCCGCGGTGCAACTAATGAAAAACTGTTTTTT. Protein sequence: CASSRGATNEKLFF.

This clone was detected only a few times. J is TRBJ1-6 and V is TRBV4-1; 7 bases fit TRBD1. V lost 1 base, J lost 7 bases, and 1 base stayed unmatched. The germline CDR1 and CDR2 sequences are MGHRA and YSYEKL. The CDR3 is 14 amino acids. CDR3 coding DNA: TGCGCCAGCAGCCAAGGGGACAGCAATTCACCCCTCCACTTT. Its translation: CASSQGDSNSPLHF.

V is TRBV5-1 and J is TRBJ2-1; 7 bases fit TRBD1. Germline V CDR1 and CDR2: SGHRS, YFSETQ. Losses at the gene ends were 0 bases for V and 3 bases for J; bases not matched to a gene: 6. The CDR3 is 16 amino acids. The CDR3 reads CASSLEGAVGYNEQFF. The CDR3 DNA is TGCGCCAGCAGCTTGGAGGGGGCGGTCGGCTACAATGAGCAGTTCTTC.

The chain links TRBV19 to TRBJ2-7, with D possibly being TRBD2 (6 bases). This CDR3 spans 14 amino acids. Between the trimmed V and J ends, which lost 5 bases and 4 bases, there was a span of 15 bases. Germline V gives CDR1 LNHDA, CDR2 SQIVND (reference sequence). The CDR3 is CASSSQAGRYEQYF. DNA of the CDR3: TGTGCCAGTAGTTCTCAAGCGGGCAGATACGAGCAGTACTTC.

The rearrangement uses TRBV5-1 and TRBJ2-1; 9 nucleotides align to TRBD2. The CDR3 is 16 amino acids. Germline V gene lookup returns CDR1 SGHRS and CDR2 YFSETQ. With V trimmed by 6 bases and J by 0 bases, 7 bases remained unmatched. In DNA, the CDR3 is TGCGCCAGCACTCGACTAGCGGATAGCTCCTACAATGAGCAGTTCTTC. It yields the protein CASTRLADSSYNEQFF.

A few counts support this clone. The chain links TRBV6-5 to TRBJ1-6; no clear D. The CDR3 runs to 12 residues. CDR1 MNHEY and CDR2 SVGAGI come from the germline V gene. Trimming removed 2 bases at V and 14 bases at J, with 10 bases between. CDR3 nucleotides: TGTGCCAGCAGTTACGCGGGCTTTGCCCTCCACTTT. Its translation is CASSYAGFALHF.

This clone has at least ten counts. The gene calls are TRBV9 and TRBJ2-1, with 7 bases matching TRBD2. The J segment lost 7 bases and the V segment lost 3 bases, leaving 13 bases of the junction unmatched. CDR1 SGDLS and CDR2 YYNGEE come from the germline V gene. The length of the CDR3 is 16 residues. This CDR3 reads CASSGLRGSEGNEQFF. CDR3 nucleotide sequence: TGTGCCAGCAGCGGCCTGCGCGGGAGTGAGGGAAATGAGCAGTTCTTC.

The chain recombines TRBV5-1 with TRBJ2-5; 13 positions match TRBD2. Trimming at V came to 4 bases and at J to 4 bases, leaving 7 bases not matched to a gene. Germline V gives CDR1 SGHRS, CDR2 YFSETQ. The CDR3 consists of 16 residues. CDR3 sequence reads: CASSAGLAGVGETQYF. CDR3 nucleotides: TGCGCCAGCAGCGCAGGACTAGCGGGGGTTGGAGAGACCCAGTACTTC.

J is TRBJ1-4 and V is TRBV7-8; D may be TRBD1 (6 bases). Germline CDR1 SGHVS, CDR2 FQNEAQ. V was clipped by 1 base and J by 1 base, with 25 bases between them. This CDR3 region has 21 residues. This CDR3 is CASSLVRVARGSTLTNEKLFF. The DNA of the CDR3 is TGTGCCAGCAGCTTAGTAAGGGTTGCCAGGGGCTCGACTTTAACTAATGAAAAACTGTTTTTT.

V usage is TRBV28 and J usage is TRBJ1-2; D is perhaps TRBD1 (6 bases). V dropped 5 bases and J dropped 5 bases, with 12 bases sitting between them. The V gene's germline CDR1 is MDHEN and CDR2 SYDVKM. CDR3 length: 13 residues. The CDR3 is CASSKGVGYGYTF. CDR3 nucleotide sequence: TGTGCCAGCAGTAAGGGGGTCGGGTATGGCTACACCTTC.

The chain joins TRBV5-4 to TRBJ2-3; TRBD1 matches at 11 bases. The V segment lost 3 bases and the J segment 6 bases; nucleotides outside the gene matches: 12. CDR1 is SGHNT, CDR2 YYREEE, per germline (reference sequence). The CDR3 has 17 amino acids. This CDR3 is CASSSPRWTGGADTQYF. The CDR3 coding sequence is TGTGCCAGCAGCTCCCCCCGGTGGACAGGGGGCGCGGATACGCAGTATTTT.

The gene calls are TRBV14 and TRBJ2-1; D remains unclear. The V end was cut by 5 bases, the J end by 6 bases, with 20 bases between. CDR3 length: 16 residues. Germline values: CDR1 SGHDN, CDR2 FVKESK. CDR3 amino acids: CASSVSKRPPTNEQFF. CDR3 DNA sequence: TGTGCCAGCAGCGTCAGCAAGCGACCCCCAACCAATGAGCAGTTCTTC.

J is TRBJ2-5 and V is TRBV4-1; tentative D call: TRBD2 (6 bases). V dropped 3 bases and J dropped 7 bases, with 18 bases sitting between them. CDR1 is MGHRA and CDR2 is YSYEKL in the germline V gene. The CDR3 is 15 amino acids. The chain's CDR3 is CASSQAGGIGGTQYF. In DNA, the CDR3 is TGCGCCAGCAGCCAGGCCGGAGGGATCGGGGGGACCCAGTACTTC.

The chain combines TRBV15 with TRBJ2-7; perhaps TRBD1 as D (6 bases). The CDR3 has 17 amino acids. Looked up from germline, CDR1 is LNHNV and CDR2 is YYDKDF (reference sequence). Trimming left V 0 bases short and J 4 bases short, with 19 bases between. The CDR3 loop reads CATSRDRARGTLYEQYF. DNA of the CDR3: TGTGCCACCAGCAGAGATCGGGCCAGGGGAACGCTTTACGAGCAGTACTTC.

The genes are TRBV2 and TRBJ1-2, with unresolved D. From germline, CDR1 is SNHLY and CDR2 FYNNEI. Trimming stripped 1 base from V and 0 bases from J, with 6 bases between. The CDR3 spans 14 residues. CDR3 protein: CASSEVTANYGYTF. The CDR3 nucleotides are TGTGCCAGCAGTGAAGTAACAGCTAACTATGGCTACACCTTC.

The chain has TRBV5-4 and TRBJ2-4; a possible D gene is TRBD1 (6 bases). The CDR3 covers 15 residues. The V gene's germline CDR1 is SGHNT and CDR2 YYREEE (reference sequence). Trimming shortened V by 4 bases and J by 5 bases, and 16 bases separated the two germline ends. CDR3 bases: TGTGCCAGCAGCAGGCTGGACAGATTGGAAAACATTCAGTACTTC. This gives the protein CASSRLDRLENIQYF.

This clone was counted a single time. DNA of the CDR3: TGTGCCAGCAGCGCGACAGGACATCAGTACTTC. Translation gives CASSATGHQYF. The V and J genes are TRBV5-6 and TRBJ2-7; D is possibly TRBD1 (6 bases). CDR3 length: 11 amino acids. Germline CDR1 is SGHDT and CDR2 is YYEEEE. V gave up 4 bases and J gave up 10 bases, with 12 bases separating them. Filled out from reference TRBV5-6 and TRBJ2-7, the complete variable domain reads DAGVTQSPTHLIKTRGQQVTLRCSPKSGHDTVSWYQQALGQGPQFIFQYYEEEERQRGNFPDRFSGHQFPNYSSELNVNALLLGDSALYLCASSATGHQYFGPGTRLTVT.